The rows below give T cell receptor beta chains drawn from one sample of a study of blood T cells in healthy people across ages. TCRdb independently ran MiXCR on the 5' RACE reads; one entry per CDR3 protein. Altogether around 800,000 distinct CDR3 sequences are present, less than 60% being singletons, with the ten largest covering 15% to 20%. The sample comprised blood. These receptors were collected from a man at least 80 years old in good health. Each CDR3 is given with its conserved first and last residue. D genes are given only for firm matches. Clone sizes are given selectively: once, few, many, or a class where the clone is expanded.

d_gene: TRBD1
v_gene: TRBV20-1
abundance: .
j_gene: TRBJ1-2
CDR3aa: CSARREGQIQNYGYTF
CDR3nt: TGCAGTGCTAGACGGGAGGGACAGATTCAGAACTATGGCTACACCTTC

d_gene: .
v_gene: TRBV12-5
abundance: once
j_gene: TRBJ2-1
CDR3aa: CASGLWEEQFF
CDR3nt: TGTGCTAGTGGTTTATGGGAGGAGCAGTTCTTC

d_gene: .
v_gene: TRBV6-2/TRBV6-3
abundance: once
j_gene: TRBJ2-7
CDR3aa: CASSPWNEQYF
CDR3nt: TGTGCCAGCAGTCCCTGGAACGAGCAGTACTTC

d_gene: .
v_gene: TRBV24-1
abundance: .
j_gene: TRBJ2-6
CDR3aa: CAASDIDSSGANVLTF
CDR3nt: TGTGCCGCCAGTGATATTGACAGCTCTGGGGCCAACGTCCTGACTTTC

d_gene: TRBD1
v_gene: TRBV7-2
abundance: .
j_gene: TRBJ1-3
CDR3aa: CASSPDRGYDTIYF
CDR3nt: TGTGCCAGCAGCCCGGACAGGGGATATGACACCATATATTTT

d_gene: .
v_gene: TRBV12-3/TRBV12-4
abundance: .
j_gene: TRBJ2-1
CDR3aa: CASSRGGAYNEQFF
CDR3nt: TGTGCCAGTTCCAGGGGGGGGGCCTACAATGAGCAGTTCTTC

d_gene: TRBD2
v_gene: TRBV3-1
abundance: .
j_gene: TRBJ2-5
CDR3aa: CASSAAGQETQYF
CDR3nt: TGTGCCAGCAGCGCAGCGGGGCAAGAGACCCAGTACTTC

d_gene: TRBD1
v_gene: TRBV6-5
abundance: .
j_gene: TRBJ2-5
CDR3aa: CASSFGTGRVETQYF
CDR3nt: TGTGCCAGCAGTTTTGGGACAGGGAGGGTGGAGACCCAGTACTTC

d_gene: TRBD1
v_gene: TRBV7-9
abundance: .
j_gene: TRBJ2-3
CDR3aa: CASSKRDRVGDTQYF
CDR3nt: TGTGCCAGCAGCAAACGGGACAGGGTCGGAGATACGCAGTATTTT

d_gene: .
v_gene: TRBV25-1
abundance: few
j_gene: TRBJ1-6
CDR3aa: CASSGPSSYNSPLHF
CDR3nt: TGTGCCAGCAGTGGACCAAGCTCCTATAATTCACCCCTCCACTTT

d_gene: .
v_gene: TRBV20-1
abundance: few
j_gene: TRBJ2-1
CDR3aa: CSAGKRQYNEQFF
CDR3nt: TGCAGTGCTGGGAAACGACAGTACAATGAGCAGTTCTTC

d_gene: .
v_gene: TRBV24-1
abundance: few
j_gene: TRBJ2-7
CDR3aa: CATSDPTFKAGSYNEQYF
CDR3nt: TGTGCCACCAGTGATCCCACCTTTAAAGCGGGCTCCTACAATGAGCAGTACTTC

d_gene: .
v_gene: TRBV7-2
abundance: few
j_gene: TRBJ1-1
CDR3aa: CASSLVGRGNTEAFF
CDR3nt: TGTGCCAGCAGCTTAGTAGGCAGGGGGAACACTGAAGCTTTCTTT

d_gene: .
v_gene: TRBV25-1
abundance: .
j_gene: TRBJ1-2
CDR3aa: CASSRGGVLPGYTF
CDR3nt: TGTGCCAGCAGCCGTGGGGGGGTTCTGCCTGGCTACACCTTC

d_gene: .
v_gene: TRBV11-1
abundance: .
j_gene: TRBJ2-1
CDR3aa: CASSARAWYEQFF
CDR3nt: TGTGCCAGCAGCGCGAGGGCTTGGTATGAGCAGTTCTTC

d_gene: TRBD2
v_gene: TRBV20-1
abundance: .
j_gene: TRBJ2-5
CDR3aa: CSAILPTSGSGVYDEQYF
CDR3nt: TGCAGTGCTATTCTGCCGACTAGCGGGAGTGGTGTATACGATGAGCAGTACTTC

d_gene: .
v_gene: TRBV14
abundance: .
j_gene: TRBJ1-5
CDR3aa: CASSQDHWGLQHF
CDR3nt: TGTGCCAGCAGCCAAGATCACTGGGGGCTCCAGCATTTT

d_gene: TRBD1
v_gene: TRBV11-2
abundance: few
j_gene: TRBJ2-5
CDR3aa: CASSWDSRLPQETQYF
CDR3nt: TGTGCCAGCAGCTGGGACAGCCGCCTCCCTCAAGAGACCCAGTACTTC

d_gene: .
v_gene: TRBV18
abundance: .
j_gene: TRBJ2-7
CDR3aa: CAGSPITDSSYEQYF
CDR3nt: TGTGCCGGCTCACCGATCACGGACAGCTCCTACGAGCAGTACTTC

d_gene: TRBD2
v_gene: TRBV7-3
abundance: .
j_gene: TRBJ2-2
CDR3aa: CASSLSGLANGELFF
CDR3nt: TGTGCCAGCAGCTTATCGGGACTAGCCAACGGGGAGCTGTTTTTT

d_gene: .
v_gene: TRBV5-1
abundance: .
j_gene: TRBJ2-7
CDR3aa: CASSARDTYEQYF
CDR3nt: TGCGCCAGCAGCGCCCGGGACACCTACGAGCAGTACTTC

d_gene: .
v_gene: TRBV2
abundance: many
j_gene: TRBJ2-7
CDR3aa: CASSPGAGTYEQYF
CDR3nt: TGTGCCAGCAGCCCCGGGGCAGGCACCTACGAGCAGTACTTC

d_gene: TRBD1
v_gene: TRBV7-2
abundance: once
j_gene: TRBJ2-2
CDR3aa: CASSPHGTGPTGELFF
CDR3nt: TGTGCCAGCAGCCCCCACGGGACAGGGCCAACCGGGGAGCTGTTTTTT

d_gene: .
v_gene: TRBV4-3
abundance: .
j_gene: TRBJ1-4
CDR3aa: CASSQDLRVGEKLFF
CDR3nt: TGCGCCAGCAGCCAAGATTTGAGGGTGGGTGAAAAACTGTTTTTT

d_gene: TRBD2
v_gene: TRBV7-2
abundance: few
j_gene: TRBJ2-3
CDR3aa: CASRRSGIGTDTQYF
CDR3nt: TGTGCCAGCAGACGTAGCGGGATAGGCACAGATACGCAGTATTTT

d_gene: .
v_gene: TRBV7-2
abundance: .
j_gene: TRBJ2-7
CDR3aa: CASSSGGNGGFEQYF
CDR3nt: TGTGCCAGCAGTTCAGGAGGGAACGGCGGATTCGAGCAGTACTTC

d_gene: TRBD1
v_gene: TRBV27
abundance: .
j_gene: TRBJ2-7
CDR3aa: CASSTTGTPNYEQYF
CDR3nt: TGTGCCAGCAGTACGACAGGGACCCCGAATTACGAGCAGTACTTC

d_gene: .
v_gene: TRBV12-3/TRBV12-4
abundance: .
j_gene: TRBJ2-3
CDR3aa: CASIGRGGADMQYF
CDR3nt: TGTGCCAGCATTGGAAGGGGGGGAGCAGATATGCAGTATTTT

d_gene: .
v_gene: TRBV9
abundance: .
j_gene: TRBJ2-3
CDR3aa: CASSVGAGGLARSDTQYF
CDR3nt: TGTGCCAGCAGCGTAGGTGCAGGCGGCCTAGCAAGGTCAGATACGCAGTATTTT

d_gene: .
v_gene: TRBV5-4
abundance: .
j_gene: TRBJ2-3
CDR3aa: CASSFQGLTDTQYF
CDR3nt: TGTGCCAGCAGCTTCCAGGGGCTTACAGATACGCAGTATTTT

d_gene: .
v_gene: TRBV24-1
abundance: .
j_gene: TRBJ1-2
CDR3aa: CATRGRTGSRYGYTF
CDR3nt: TGTGCCACCAGAGGTAGAACAGGGAGTCGCTATGGCTACACCTTC

d_gene: .
v_gene: TRBV5-6
abundance: few
j_gene: TRBJ2-5
CDR3aa: CASSAAGLETQYF
CDR3nt: TGTGCCAGCAGCGCGGCGGGGCTCGAGACCCAGTACTTC

d_gene: .
v_gene: TRBV5-1
abundance: few
j_gene: TRBJ2-5
CDR3aa: CASSPQGPFQETQYF
CDR3nt: TGCGCCAGCAGCCCACAGGGCCCCTTCCAAGAGACCCAGTACTTC

d_gene: TRBD2
v_gene: TRBV20-1
abundance: .
j_gene: TRBJ2-5
CDR3aa: CSAITSGSISEQYF
CDR3nt: TGCAGTGCAATAACTAGCGGGAGTATTAGTGAGCAGTACTTC

d_gene: .
v_gene: TRBV3-1
abundance: few
j_gene: TRBJ2-3
CDR3aa: CASSQDPYSSTDTQYF
CDR3nt: TGTGCCAGCAGCCAAGACCCATACTCTAGCACAGATACGCAGTATTTT

d_gene: .
v_gene: TRBV6-6
abundance: few
j_gene: TRBJ2-6
CDR3aa: CASSNPQGPGANVLTF
CDR3nt: TGTGCCAGCAGTAACCCCCAGGGACCCGGGGCCAACGTCCTGACTTTC

d_gene: .
v_gene: TRBV6-5
abundance: .
j_gene: TRBJ1-2
CDR3aa: CASTRDGDYGYTF
CDR3nt: TGTGCCAGCACCCGGGACGGGGACTATGGCTACACCTTC

d_gene: TRBD1
v_gene: TRBV5-1
abundance: .
j_gene: TRBJ2-5
CDR3aa: CASSPEGAETRYF
CDR3nt: TGCGCCAGCAGCCCAGAGGGGGCGGAGACCCGGTACTTC

d_gene: .
v_gene: TRBV5-1
abundance: few
j_gene: TRBJ1-4
CDR3aa: CASSPQPGPTEKLFF
CDR3nt: TGCGCCAGCAGTCCTCAACCGGGTCCAACGGAAAAACTGTTTTTT

d_gene: .
v_gene: TRBV6-2/TRBV6-3
abundance: .
j_gene: TRBJ2-7
CDR3aa: CASSKSGTVVFYEQYF
CDR3nt: TGTGCCAGCAGTAAAAGCGGGACAGTTGTCTTCTACGAGCAGTACTTC

d_gene: .
v_gene: TRBV12-3/TRBV12-4
abundance: many
j_gene: TRBJ2-7
CDR3aa: CASSPDRYEQYF
CDR3nt: TGTGCCAGCAGCCCAGACAGGTACGAGCAGTACTTC

d_gene: .
v_gene: TRBV11-3
abundance: .
j_gene: TRBJ2-5
CDR3aa: CASSLDSETQYF
CDR3nt: TGTGCCAGCAGCTTAGATAGTGAGACCCAGTACTTC